The 6 T cell receptor beta chains in this list originate from one sample, sequenced in a study of blood T cell repertoires in COVID-19. Repertoires were generated with immunoSEQ multiplex PCR, while TCRdb's copy carries only in-frame clones and drops some. The sample lists some 16,000 clones; around 86% were seen once. Sequencing was performed on peripheral blood. The receptor set was obtained from a human donor in a cohort sampled during active COVID-19.

The chain is built from TRBV5-1 and TRBJ1-5; 7 bases match TRBD1. CDR3 length equals 13 residues. Losses at the gene ends were 4 bases for V and 4 bases for J; bases not matched to a gene: 2. The germline gives CDR1 SGHRS, CDR2 YFSETQ. The CDR3 DNA reads as TGCGCCAGCAGCCGACAGGGAAATCAGCCCCAGCATTTT. Its protein is CASSRQGNQPQHF.

This chain connects TRBV19 to TRBJ1-2, with TRBD1 matching over 7 bases. Germline-derived CDR1 and CDR2 are LNHDA and SQIVND (reference sequence). V dropped 3 bases and J dropped 4; count of bases not matched to a gene: 8. This CDR3 spans 15 amino acids. Written as DNA, the CDR3 is TGTGCCAGTAGTATTAGGGACAGAAGAGTCTATGGCTACACCTTC. As protein: CASSIRDRRVYGYTF. Using reference TRBV19 and TRBJ1-2 for the parts outside the CDR3, the full variable domain is DGGITQSPKYLFRKEGQNVTLSCEQNLNHDAMYWYRQDPGQGLRLIYYSQIVNDFQKGDIAEGYSVSREKKESFPLTVTSAQKNPTAFYLCASSIRDRRVYGYTFGSGTRLTVV.

The chain combines TRBV5-1 with TRBJ2-7; 10 bases align to TRBD2. Per germline, CDR1 SGHRS and CDR2 YFSETQ. The CDR3 loop spans 16 amino acids. V shed 5 bases and J 1 base; nucleotides not matched to a gene: 9. CDR3 amino acids: CASRPTTSGFSYEQYF. DNA for the CDR3: TGCGCCAGCAGACCTACGACTAGCGGGTTTTCCTACGAGCAGTACTTC.

This clone was counted a few times. This chain links TRBV19 with TRBJ1-5, with D tentatively TRBD1 (6 bases). V was trimmed by 0 bases and J by 6 bases, leaving 9 bases between them. The length of the CDR3 is 14 residues. Germline CDR1 is LNHDA and CDR2 is SQIVND (reference sequence). CDR3 protein: CASSIDRGGQPQHF. As DNA, the CDR3 is TGTGCCAGTAGTATAGACAGGGGTGGTCAGCCCCAGCATTTT.

Of note for this clone: Other DNA sequences from this sample encode an identical CDR3 as well. V and J are TRBV9 and TRBJ2-5; TRBD2 matches 7 bases. CDR3 length equals 14 residues. The V and J ends lost 3 bases and 1 base, in that order; junction bases with no gene match: 3. Germline CDR1 is SGDLS and CDR2 is YYNGEE. This CDR3 is CASSGGGAQETQYF. CDR3 sequence (DNA): TGTGCCAGCAGCGGGGGAGGGGCCCAAGAGACCCAGTACTTC.

This clone was counted between two and nine times. The V call is TRBV10-1, the J call TRBJ1-1; TRBD1 aligns across 8 bases. The CDR3 spans 15 residues. The germline gives CDR1 WNHNN, CDR2 SYGVQD (reference sequence). J lost 5 bases, V lost 1 base, and 6 bases had no gene match. The CDR3 DNA is TGCGCCAGCAGTGAGTTCGGGACAGGCAGAACTGAAGCTTTCTTT. Amino acid sequence: CASSEFGTGRTEAFF.